This entry describes one T cell receptor beta chain. The sample belongs to a study of tumor-infiltrating lymphocytes in primary liver carcinoma. The J segment lost 7 bases and the V segment lost 10 bases, leaving 8 bases of the junction unmatched. The CDR3 has 13 residues. The germline V gene encodes CDR1 MNHEY and CDR2 SVGEGT. The investigators made TCR beta cDNA from about 500 ng total RNA, using a constant-region primer. ARM-PCR, slightly modified, supplied the TCR beta libraries through three nested multiplex PCR rounds. PCR rounds one and two used TRBV1-TRBV30 forward primers with a C-beta reverse primer for 10 cycles each. TCRdb re-called the multiplex PCR reads with MiXCR, one entry per CDR3 protein. The top ten clones hold 25% to 35% of a sample with 70,000 to 75,000 distinct CDR3 sequences, approximately 74% of them seen once. Unsorted bulk tissue (roughly 17-33 mg) underwent RNA and DNA co-extraction.

The sequenced material came from liver tumor tissue from sampling region 4. Subset meaning: tumor region T4, right-lateral pole. J is TRBJ2-3 and V is TRBV6-2 or TRBV6-3; 10 nucleotides agree with TRBD2. The receptor's source is a man aged 35 to 55 with primary liver carcinoma and hepatitis B virus infection. CDR3 amino acids: CANRWGLANTQYF. CDR3 sequence (DNA): TGTGCCAACAGATGGGGACTAGCGAATACGCAGTATTTT.